These 18 T cell receptor beta chains were all obtained from the same sample, sequenced in a study of CD8 T cells in ankylosing spondylitis. Their antigens remain unidentified. TCRdb analysed the 5' RACE reads with MiXCR anew, one entry per CDR3 protein. The sample contains some 840,000 distinct CDR3 sequences, about 11% of which appear only once. Notes on the study in general: In ankylosing spondylitis blood, a motif of roughly eight highly homologous TCR beta variants appeared characteristic.

The specimen was blood, either unsorted or a sorted T cell fraction (not recorded which). The receptors come from a male donor with ankylosing spondylitis.

This clonotype was seen a handful of times. The V call is TRBV10-3, the J call TRBJ2-3, with 10 bases identical to TRBD1. Germline-derived CDR1 and CDR2 are ENHRY and SYGVKD. V was clipped by 6 bases and J by 2 bases; unmatched bases: 8. This CDR3 region has 16 residues. CDR3 sequence reads: CAISTTGTGDTDTQYF. In DNA form, the CDR3 reads TGTGCCATCAGCACGACCGGGACAGGGGACACAGATACGCAGTATTTT.

This clonotype appeared many times. This chain joins TRBV5-1 and TRBJ1-1; 8 positions agree with TRBD1. The CDR3 extends over 14 amino acids. The trim removed 6 bases at V and 4 bases at J, leaving 8 bases unmatched. The germline V gene encodes CDR1 SGHRS and CDR2 YFSETQ. Here the CDR3 DNA reads TGCGCCAGCACCGACTTCACAGGGGGCACTGAAGCTTTCTTT. The encoded protein is CASTDFTGGTEAFF.

This clonotype appeared many times. This chain connects TRBV3-1 to TRBJ1-1; D gene ambiguous. The CDR3 covers 12 residues. Germline lookup yields CDR1 LGHDT and CDR2 YNNKEL (reference sequence). V was shortened by 3 bases and J by 10 bases, with 12 bases between the two germline ends. CDR3: CASSHYSGGAFF. The CDR3 DNA is TGTGCCAGCAGCCATTACAGTGGAGGAGCTTTCTTT.

In this sample, this clonotype turned up a few times. V gene TRBV24-1 combines with J gene TRBJ2-1; D call uncertain. The germline V gene has CDR1 KGHDR and CDR2 SFDVKD. CDR3 length: 17 residues. V was trimmed by 0 bases and J by 0 bases, leaving 11 bases between them. CDR3 in amino acids: CATSDLSPESSYNEQFF. The CDR3 DNA reads TGTGCCACCAGTGATTTGAGTCCGGAAAGCTCCTACAATGAGCAGTTCTTC.

In this sample, this clonotype turned up a few times. The chain couples TRBV18 to TRBJ2-7; 7 bases are a match to TRBD2. The V and J ends lost 6 bases and 5 bases, in that order; junction bases with no gene match: 4. The germline gives CDR1 KGHSH, CDR2 LQKENI. The CDR3 consists of 12 residues. The CDR3 protein is CASSREVDEQYF. CDR3 bases: TGTGCCAGCTCTCGGGAGGTAGACGAGCAGTACTTC.

This clonotype appeared a single time. This chain links TRBV3-1 with TRBJ2-2; the D gene could be TRBD1 or TRBD2 (5 bases each). Germline V gene sequence: CDR1 LGHDT, CDR2 YNNKEL (reference sequence). This CDR3 spans 14 amino acids. The V gene lost 8 bases and the J gene lost 8 bases, with 18 bases spanning the gap. The chain's CDR3 is CASSEPGRTGELFF. In DNA form, the CDR3 reads TGTGCCAGCTCCGAACCAGGGAGAACGGGGGAGCTGTTTTTT.

This clonotype turned up a few times. The CDR3 loop is CASSSLQTGVYHEQFF. The DNA for the CDR3 is TGTGCCAGCAGTTCACTTCAGACAGGGGTTTACCATGAGCAGTTCTTC. The chain recombines TRBV28 with TRBJ2-1; TRBD1 aligns across 8 bases. The V gene's germline CDR1 is MDHEN and CDR2 SYDVKM. This CDR3 comprises 16 residues. The V and J ends lost 4 bases and 8 bases, in that order; junction bases with no gene match: 13.

This clonotype was observed a few times. This chain joins TRBV20-1 and TRBJ2-1, with D perhaps matching TRBD2 (5 bases). V gave up 5 bases and J gave up 0 bases, with 14 bases separating them. The CDR3 consists of 15 residues. In germline, CDR1 is DFQATT, CDR2 SNEGSKA (reference sequence). As DNA, the CDR3 is TGCAGTGCTTCTAGCTCCCTTAGCTCCTACAATGAGCAGTTCTTC. Encoded protein: CSASSSLSSYNEQFF.

This clonotype has a count of ten or more. The chain recombines TRBV5-1 with TRBJ2-1, with 7 nucleotides matching TRBD2. Per the germline V gene, CDR1 is SGHRS and CDR2 is YFSETQ. CDR3 size: 17 residues. Germline trimming cut 2 bases from V and 5 bases from J; bases unmatched to any gene: 13. CDR3 sequence: CASSFSGGVLRHNEQFF. In DNA form, the CDR3 reads TGCGCCAGCAGCTTTTCTGGGGGGGTCCTACGCCACAATGAGCAGTTCTTC.

Here the CDR3 DNA reads TGTGCCACCAGCAGACGGAAAACTGAAGCTTTCTTT. It translates to CATSRRKTEAFF. The gene calls are TRBV15 and TRBJ1-1; D is ambiguous. The CDR3 extends over 12 amino acids. V was clipped by 2 bases and J by 5 bases, with 6 bases between them. Germline CDR1 LNHNV, CDR2 YYDKDF (reference sequence).

This clonotype was seen many times. This chain joins TRBV20-1 and TRBJ1-4, with unresolved D. Germline V CDR1 and CDR2: DFQATT, SNEGSKA (reference sequence). Trimming pared 6 bases from V and 5 bases from J, leaving 10 bases between. CDR3 length equals 12 residues. The CDR3 reads CSATPRNEKLFF. The CDR3 DNA reads as TGCAGTGCCACACCCAGAAATGAAAAACTGTTTTTT.

This clonotype was observed a few times. The chain links TRBV9 to TRBJ1-2; weak D call: TRBD1 (5 bases). V lost 2 bases and J lost 6, with 11 bases in between. The germline V gene encodes CDR1 SGDLS and CDR2 YYNGEE. The CDR3 is made up of 13 amino acids. CDR3 nucleotides: TGTGCCAGCAGCGTCGTCGGGGGGGATGGCTACACCTTC. It yields the protein CASSVVGGDGYTF.

This clonotype was seen only a few times. V gene TRBV29-1 combines with J gene TRBJ2-7, with 9 bases lining up with TRBD2. Germline V CDR1 and CDR2: SQVTM, ANQGSEA. V was pared by 4 bases and J by 4 bases, with 5 bases of the junction left unmatched. The CDR3 length is 13 residues. CDR3 amino acids: CSVVASGTYEQYF. The CDR3 region has the DNA TGCAGCGTTGTTGCTAGCGGGACTTACGAGCAGTACTTC.

This chain joins TRBV10-3 and TRBJ1-2, with D unresolved. Germline assignment: CDR1 ENHRY and CDR2 SYGVKD. There are 15 residues in the CDR3. Trimming shortened V by 6 bases and J by 0 bases, and 14 bases separated the two germline ends. The CDR3 bases are TGTGCCATCAGACCCTTTGACGCAGCTAACTATGGCTACACCTTC. Amino acid sequence: CAIRPFDAANYGYTF.

The V call is TRBV4-2, the J call TRBJ2-1, with 7 bases aligning to TRBD2. Germline CDR1 reads LGHNA; CDR2 reads YNFKEQ. The CDR3 has 16 residues. V lost 5 bases and J lost 4; bases outside the gene matches: 11. The CDR3 DNA sequence: TGTGCCAGCAGCAAACCCTCGGCTAGCGGATACAATGAGCAGTTCTTC. Protein: CASSKPSASGYNEQFF.

This clonotype was detected a few times. V gene TRBV4-2 combines with J gene TRBJ2-7, with D possibly TRBD2 on 5 matching bases. The germline V gene encodes CDR1 LGHNA and CDR2 YNFKEQ. V was clipped by 0 bases and J by 6 bases, with 12 bases between them. The CDR3 consists of 14 residues. The CDR3 is CASSQDALGREQYF. CDR3 in DNA: TGTGCCAGCAGCCAAGATGCACTAGGTCGCGAGCAGTACTTC.

The chain's CDR3 is CASSQADGQGAKTQYF. The CDR3 region has the DNA TGTGCCAGCAGCCAAGCTGATGGGCAGGGGGCGAAGACCCAGTACTTC. The V gene is TRBV4-2, the J gene TRBJ2-5; 8 nucleotides align to TRBD1. The length of the CDR3 is 16 residues. With 1 base clipped from V and 6 bases from J, the junction kept 10 bases outside the gene matches. CDR1 is LGHNA, CDR2 YNFKEQ, per germline.

The genes are TRBV30 and TRBJ2-3; D is perhaps TRBD2 (6 bases). Trimming cost V 4 bases and J 4 bases, with 9 bases left between them. This CDR3 is built from 12 residues. The germline V gene has CDR1 GTSNPN and CDR2 SVGIG (reference sequence). The CDR3 sequence is CAWNRGSDTQYF. The CDR3 DNA reads TGTGCCTGGAACCGGGGGTCAGATACGCAGTATTTT.